This T cell receptor beta chain was sequenced in a study of T cell repertoires in cytomegalovirus infection. MiXCR was run by TCRdb on the reads, yielding one entry per CDR3 protein. This table holds about 83,000 distinct CDR3 sequences, 25% to 30% found once. This clonotype has just a few counts. What it binds is not known. With 0 bases removed from V and 0 bases from J, the gap between germline ends came to 12 bases. Germline V gene data show CDR1 as LGHNA and CDR2 as YNFKEQ. This CDR3 spans 16 amino acids. The rearrangement uses TRBV4-2 and TRBJ2-7; D is tentatively TRBD1 or TRBD2 (6 bases each). The source is a human donor in good health (CMV status not recorded). Some clones in this sample may be carry-over from other donors' samples. Here the sequenced sample was CD8+ T cells from cultured PBMCs, taken from culture after CMV antigen stimulation. The CDR3 nucleotides read TGTGCCAGCAGCCAAGAACAAGGGGGGAACTCCTACGAGCAGTACTTC. Protein: CASSQEQGGNSYEQYF.